This T cell receptor beta chain was obtained from a study of blood T cell repertoires in COVID-19. Looking at the study overall: Samples representing acute and convalescent COVID-19 were sourced from the United States, Italy and Spain. The analysed material was cDNA or gDNA that came from T cells, B-cell-depleted T cells, or PBMCs.

In the authors' workflow: Counts of nucleated cells, estimated from reference gene primer amplification, were obtained. The assay was immunoSEQ multiplex PCR, and TCRdb's table has in-frame clones only and misses some. V and J calls and clone size are copied from that table; D and trimming were computed from the DNA. The sample includes 90,000 to 100,000 clones, about nine tenths of them seen just once. The V and J ends lost 8 bases and 2 bases, in that order; junction bases with no gene match: 5. This CDR3 is 13 amino acids long. Per the germline V gene, CDR1 is LNHDA and CDR2 is SQIVND (reference sequence).

The chain carries TRBV19 and TRBJ2-5, with TRBD1 matching 7 bases. This TCR was recovered from a man aged 55 to 69 with COVID-19, enrolled during active disease. Sequenced: peripheral blood. CDR3 nucleotides: TGTGCCAGTTCTCCGGGACAGCAAGAGACCCAGTACTTC. Encoded protein: CASSPGQQETQYF.